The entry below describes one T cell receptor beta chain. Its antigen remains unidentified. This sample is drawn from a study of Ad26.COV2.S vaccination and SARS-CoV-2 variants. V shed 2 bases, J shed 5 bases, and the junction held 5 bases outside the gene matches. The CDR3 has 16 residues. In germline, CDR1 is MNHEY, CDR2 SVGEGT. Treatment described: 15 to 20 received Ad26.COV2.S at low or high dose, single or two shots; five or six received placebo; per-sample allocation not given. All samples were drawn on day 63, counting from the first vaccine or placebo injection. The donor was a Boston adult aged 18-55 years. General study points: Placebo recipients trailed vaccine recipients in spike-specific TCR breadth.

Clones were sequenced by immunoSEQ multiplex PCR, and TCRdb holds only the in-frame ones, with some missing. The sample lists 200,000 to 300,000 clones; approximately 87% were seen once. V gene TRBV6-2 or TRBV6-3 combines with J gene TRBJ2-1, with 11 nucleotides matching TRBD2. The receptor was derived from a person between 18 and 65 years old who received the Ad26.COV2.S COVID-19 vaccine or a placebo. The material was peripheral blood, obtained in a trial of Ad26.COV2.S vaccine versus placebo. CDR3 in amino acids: CASSYAGLAANNEQFF. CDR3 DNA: TGTGCCAGCAGTTACGCGGGACTAGCGGCCAACAATGAGCAGTTCTTC.